This TCR beta chain was profiled in a study of neurological immune-mediated disorders. Germline V lookup: CDR1 LGHDT, CDR2 YNNKEL (reference sequence). The length of the CDR3 is 15 residues. Trimming stripped 0 bases from V and 1 base from J, with 8 bases between. The cell input for sorted libraries was about a million, and those cells were CD4+ or CD8+ T cells. Study findings and constraints: Expanded clones shared no CDR3 amino acid sequences across subjects, suggesting private repertoires in all groups.

This clonotype was seen repeatedly, ten times or more. What it recognizes is unknown. TCRdb recomputed calls from the 5' RACE reads with MiXCR, one row per CDR3 protein. The sample records under 50,000 distinct CDR3 sequences, approximately 10% being singletons. The chain is built from TRBV3-1 and TRBJ2-3, with D unclear. Sequencing used CD4+ T cells from blood. The sequence came from a woman aged 25 to 39 with HTLV-1-associated myelopathy (HAM/TSP). In nucleotides, the CDR3 is TGTGCCAGCAGCCAAGATCTTTTGGGCACAGATACGCAGTATTTT. Translation gives CASSQDLLGTDTQYF.